This T cell receptor beta chain was profiled in a study of blood T cell repertoires in COVID-19 (dated by TCRdb to the early 2020s). For the wider study: Samples from collaborators originated in the United States, Italy and Spain and spanned both the acute and convalescent phases of COVID-19. The repertoires were released in a freely available public database meant as a resource for research on the immune response to SARS-CoV-2. The sample metadata nearly always contained a de-identified subject ID, COVID-19 status, age in years and sex. Samples came from the ongoing ImmuneRACE study (first 160 participants) plus 1,254 subjects from 6 global collaborators. HLA class I and class II types, where available, came from metadata supplied by the sample provider rather than from assay-based typing. Subjects who had been exposed to COVID-19, were actively infected with it, or had recovered from it provided the deeply sampled blood TCRbeta repertoires that made up the dataset. The prospective study material was composed of cDNA or gDNA derived from T cells, B-cell-depleted T cells, or PBMCs.

Overall study results and their limits: Clinical and demographic metadata were provided uncurated, with the amount varying by source and participant.

TCRbeta CDR3 regions were amplified from genomic DNA by means of the immunoSEQ Assay, a bias-controlled multiplex PCR. In the paper's pipeline: Within the assay, amplification of reference gene primers was used to estimate how many nucleated cells each sample contained. To quantify the absolute abundance of each unique TCRbeta CDR3 rearrangement, sequence reads were collapsed and filtered. Productive Simpson clonality was computed per sample as the square root of Simpson's diversity index over productive rearrangements. TCRdb took over this immuneACCESS table, retaining in-frame rearrangements with V and J assigned. Such tables are incomplete; in checked studies, under half of the missing clones stem from an unresolved V gene, and the remainder is unexplained. The V and J calls and clone size are taken from that table; D and trimming were inferred from the DNA. Recorded for this sample are about 27,000 clones; 91% of them occurred a single time. Of the sample, approximately 16% is held by the ten largest clones.

Comment on this clone: It lacks a known antigen. Base qualities are not recorded, but no much larger clone differs from it by a single base.

The collaborating institutions used their own protocols to collect whole blood in K2EDTA tubes. For TCRbeta analysis, collaborators shipped samples as frozen whole blood, isolated PBMCs, or DNA extracted from either of those sample types. The junction shows trimming of 5 bases on V and 8 bases on J, plus 11 bases between the germline ends. Via the germline V gene, CDR1 is MDHEN and CDR2 SYDVKM. From the cysteine through the phenylalanine, the CDR3 covers 12 amino acids. Solely the CDR3 DNA is kept, with 36 bases framed from the first base. The rearrangement combines TRBV28 with TRBJ2-3; a tentative D match to TRBD2 spans 6 bases. This clonotype was obtained from a human donor with active COVID-19. The donor label of this sample is uncertain. Sequenced sample: peripheral blood. The nucleotide sequence reads as follows: TGTGCCAGCAGTCAGCCAGCGGGTACGCAGTATTTT. Its product reads: CASSQPAGTQYF.